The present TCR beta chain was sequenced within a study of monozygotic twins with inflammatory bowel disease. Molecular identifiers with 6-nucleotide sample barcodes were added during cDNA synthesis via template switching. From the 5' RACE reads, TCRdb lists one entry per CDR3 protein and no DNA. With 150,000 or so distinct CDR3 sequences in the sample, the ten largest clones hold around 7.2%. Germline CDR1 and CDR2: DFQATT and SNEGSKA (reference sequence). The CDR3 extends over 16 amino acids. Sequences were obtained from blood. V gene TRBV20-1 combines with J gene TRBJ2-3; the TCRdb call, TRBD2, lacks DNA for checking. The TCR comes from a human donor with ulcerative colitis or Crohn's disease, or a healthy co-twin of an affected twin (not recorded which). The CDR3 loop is CSATPPSGGVTDTQYF.